This TCR beta chain originates from a study of blood T cell repertoires in COVID-19. Profiled with immunoSEQ multiplex PCR; TCRdb holds only in-frame clones, not every one. The sample contains 72,000 or so clones, 88% of which appear only once. Germline values: CDR1 SGHAT, CDR2 FQNNGV. The ends were cut back, 4 bases at V and 4 bases at J, with 17 bases in the middle. The CDR3 has 15 amino acids. The source is a man over 45 with active COVID-19. The chain combines TRBV11-2 with TRBJ2-7; D uncertain. The source material was peripheral blood. The chain's CDR3 is CASSSLTLSLYEQYF. The DNA of the CDR3 is TGTGCCAGCAGCTCTCTTACTCTCTCTTTATACGAGCAGTACTTC.